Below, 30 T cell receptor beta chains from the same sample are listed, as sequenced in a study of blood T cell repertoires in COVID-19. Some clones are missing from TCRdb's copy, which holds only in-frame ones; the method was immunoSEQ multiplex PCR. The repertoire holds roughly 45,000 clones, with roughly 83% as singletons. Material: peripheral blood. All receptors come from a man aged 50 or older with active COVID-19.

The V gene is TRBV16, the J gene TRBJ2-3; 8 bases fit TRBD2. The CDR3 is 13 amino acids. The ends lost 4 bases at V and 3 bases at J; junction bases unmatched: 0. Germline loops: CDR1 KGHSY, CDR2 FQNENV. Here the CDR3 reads CASSPGGTDTQYF. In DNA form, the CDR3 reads TGTGCCAGCAGCCCGGGGGGGACAGATACGCAGTATTTT.

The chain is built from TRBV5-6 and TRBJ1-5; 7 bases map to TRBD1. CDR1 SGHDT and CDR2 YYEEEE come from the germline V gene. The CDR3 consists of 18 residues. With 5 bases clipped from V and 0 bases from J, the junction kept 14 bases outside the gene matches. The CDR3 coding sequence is TGTGCCAGCAGTCTCTCCGGGACAGCGGTACTTAGCAATCAGCCCCAGCATTTT. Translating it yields CASSLSGTAVLSNQPQHF.

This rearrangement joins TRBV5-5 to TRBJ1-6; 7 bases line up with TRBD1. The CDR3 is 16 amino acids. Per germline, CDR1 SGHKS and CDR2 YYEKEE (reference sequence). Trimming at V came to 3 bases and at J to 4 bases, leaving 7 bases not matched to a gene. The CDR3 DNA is TGTGCCAGCAGCTACCGACGGGACAGTTATAATTCACCCCTCCACTTT. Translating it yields CASSYRRDSYNSPLHF.

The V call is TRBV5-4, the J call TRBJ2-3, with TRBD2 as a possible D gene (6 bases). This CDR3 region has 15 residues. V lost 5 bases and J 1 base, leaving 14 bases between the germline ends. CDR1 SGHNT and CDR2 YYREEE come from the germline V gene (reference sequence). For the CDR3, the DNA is TGTGCCAGCAGGTTGTGGGGGGTGGGCACAGATACGCAGTATTTT. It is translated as CASRLWGVGTDTQYF.

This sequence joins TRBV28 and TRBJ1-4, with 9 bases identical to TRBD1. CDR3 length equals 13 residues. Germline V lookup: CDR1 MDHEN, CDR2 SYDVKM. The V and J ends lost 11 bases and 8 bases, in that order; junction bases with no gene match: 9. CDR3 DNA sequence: TGTGCCTACAGGGGGCAGGGCGAGGAAAAACTGTTTTTT. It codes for CAYRGQGEEKLFF.

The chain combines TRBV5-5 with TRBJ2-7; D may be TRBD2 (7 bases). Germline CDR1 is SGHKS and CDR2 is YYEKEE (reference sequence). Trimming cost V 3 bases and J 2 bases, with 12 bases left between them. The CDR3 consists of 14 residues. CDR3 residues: CASSWGGGPYEQYF. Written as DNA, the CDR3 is TGTGCCAGCAGCTGGGGGGGCGGGCCCTACGAGCAGTACTTC.

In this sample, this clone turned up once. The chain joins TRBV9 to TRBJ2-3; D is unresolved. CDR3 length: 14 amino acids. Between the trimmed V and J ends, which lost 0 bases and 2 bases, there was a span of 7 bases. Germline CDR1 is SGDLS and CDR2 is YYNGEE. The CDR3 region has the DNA TGTGCCAGCAGCGTAGGAGACACCACAGATACGCAGTATTTT. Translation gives CASSVGDTTDTQYF. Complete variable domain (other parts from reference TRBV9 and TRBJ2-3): DSGVTQTPKHLITATGQRVTLRCSPRSGDLSVYWYQQSLDQGLQFLIQYYNGEERAKGNILERFSAQQFPDLHSELNLSSLELGDSALYFCASSVGDTTDTQYFGPGTRLTVL.

The DNA for the CDR3 is TGCGCCAGCAGTCAATCGTACAGGGGGAACATGAACACTGAAGCTTTCTTT. Translating it yields CASSQSYRGNMNTEAFF. V and J are TRBV23-1 and TRBJ1-1; TRBD1 matches at 8 bases. TRBV23-1 is filed as an ORF, its function uncertain. The CDR3 has 17 amino acids. Trimming took 0 bases from V and 0 from J; bases not matched to a gene: 6.

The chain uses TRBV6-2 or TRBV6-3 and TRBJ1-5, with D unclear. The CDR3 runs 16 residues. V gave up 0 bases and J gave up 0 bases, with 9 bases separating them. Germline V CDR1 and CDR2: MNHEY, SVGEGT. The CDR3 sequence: CASSYSKLPSNQPQHF. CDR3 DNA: TGTGCCAGCAGTTACTCGAAACTCCCTAGCAATCAGCCCCAGCATTTT.

For the CDR3, the DNA is TGTGCCAGCTCACTATCCTACGAGCAGTACTTC. This encodes CASSLSYEQYF. This chain uses TRBV18 with TRBJ2-7; D gene uncertain. Germline CDR1 KGHSH, CDR2 LQKENI. The ends were cut back, 4 bases at V and 1 base at J, with 2 bases in the middle. This CDR3 contains 11 residues.

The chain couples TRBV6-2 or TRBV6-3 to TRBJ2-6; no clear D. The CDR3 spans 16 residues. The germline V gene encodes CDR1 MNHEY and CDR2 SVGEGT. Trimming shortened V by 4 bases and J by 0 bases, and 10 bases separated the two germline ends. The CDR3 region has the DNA TGTGCCAGCAGTTCGTACTTATTCTCTGGGGCCAACGTCCTGACTTTC. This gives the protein CASSSYLFSGANVLTF.

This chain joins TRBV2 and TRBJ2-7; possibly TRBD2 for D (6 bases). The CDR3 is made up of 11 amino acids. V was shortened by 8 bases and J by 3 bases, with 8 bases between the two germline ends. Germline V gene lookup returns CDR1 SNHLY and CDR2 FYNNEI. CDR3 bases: TGTGCCAGCGGGGGGATCTACGAGCAGTACTTC. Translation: CASGGIYEQYF.

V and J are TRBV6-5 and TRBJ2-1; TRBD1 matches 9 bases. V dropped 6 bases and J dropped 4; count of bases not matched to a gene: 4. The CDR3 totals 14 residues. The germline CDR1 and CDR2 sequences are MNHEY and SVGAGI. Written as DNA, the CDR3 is TGTGCCAGCAGGCCGGGACAGGGTTACAATGAGCAGTTCTTC. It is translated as CASRPGQGYNEQFF.

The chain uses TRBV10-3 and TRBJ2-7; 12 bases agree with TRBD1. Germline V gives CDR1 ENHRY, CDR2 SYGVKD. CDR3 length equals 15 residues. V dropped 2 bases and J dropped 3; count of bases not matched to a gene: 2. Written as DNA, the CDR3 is TGTGCCATCAGTGAGGGGACAGGGGGCATCTACGAGCAGTACTTC. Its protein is CAISEGTGGIYEQYF.

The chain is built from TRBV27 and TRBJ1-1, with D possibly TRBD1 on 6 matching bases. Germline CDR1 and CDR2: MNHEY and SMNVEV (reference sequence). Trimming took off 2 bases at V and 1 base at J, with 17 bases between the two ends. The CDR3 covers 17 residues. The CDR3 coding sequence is TGTGCCAGCAGTTTACGGGGGGGGGACAACTCGAACACTGAAGCTTTCTTT. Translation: CASSLRGGDNSNTEAFF.

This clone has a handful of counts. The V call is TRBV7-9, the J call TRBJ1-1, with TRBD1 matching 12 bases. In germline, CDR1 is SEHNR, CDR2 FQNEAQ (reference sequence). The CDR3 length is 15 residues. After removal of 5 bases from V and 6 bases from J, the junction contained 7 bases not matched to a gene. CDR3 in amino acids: CASSVRGQGASEAFF. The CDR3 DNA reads TGTGCCAGCAGCGTGCGGGGACAGGGGGCTTCTGAAGCTTTCTTT.

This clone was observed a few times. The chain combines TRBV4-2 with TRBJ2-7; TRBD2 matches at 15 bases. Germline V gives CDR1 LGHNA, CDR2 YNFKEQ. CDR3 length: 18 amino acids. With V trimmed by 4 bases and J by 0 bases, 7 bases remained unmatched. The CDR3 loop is CASSPQGLAGGSSYEQYF. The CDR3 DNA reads TGTGCCAGCAGCCCCCAGGGACTAGCGGGGGGTAGCTCCTACGAGCAGTACTTC.

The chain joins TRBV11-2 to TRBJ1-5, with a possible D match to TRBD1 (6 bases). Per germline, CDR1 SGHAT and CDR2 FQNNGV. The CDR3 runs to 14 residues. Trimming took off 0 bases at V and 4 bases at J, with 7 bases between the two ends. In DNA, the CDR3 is TGTGCCAGCAGCTTAGATAGGGGGAATCAGCCCCAGCATTTT. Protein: CASSLDRGNQPQHF. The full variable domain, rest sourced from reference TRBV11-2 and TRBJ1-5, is EAGVAQSPRYKIIEKRQSVAFWCNPISGHATLYWYQQILGQGPKLLIQFQNNGVVDDSQLPKDRFSAERLKGVDSTLKIQPAKLEDSAVYLCASSLDRGNQPQHFGDGTRLSIL.

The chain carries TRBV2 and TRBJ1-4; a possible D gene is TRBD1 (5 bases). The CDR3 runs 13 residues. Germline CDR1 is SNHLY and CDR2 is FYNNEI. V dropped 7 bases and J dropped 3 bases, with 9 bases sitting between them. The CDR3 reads CASISGSNEKLFF. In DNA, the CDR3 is TGTGCCAGCATCTCAGGGTCTAATGAAAAACTGTTTTTT.

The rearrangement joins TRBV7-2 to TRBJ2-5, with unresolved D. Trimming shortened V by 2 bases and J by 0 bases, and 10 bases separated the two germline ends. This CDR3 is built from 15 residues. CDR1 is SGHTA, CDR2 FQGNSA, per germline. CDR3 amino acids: CASSLRQSYQETQYF. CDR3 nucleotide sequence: TGTGCCAGCAGCTTACGACAATCGTACCAAGAGACCCAGTACTTC.

The CDR3 sequence is CASSLTLTNEQFF. The CDR3 coding sequence is TGTGCCAGCAGCCTTACTTTGACTAATGAGCAGTTCTTC. The V and J genes are TRBV3-1 (or the pseudogene TRBV3-2) and TRBJ2-1, with D uncertain. Germline-derived CDR1 and CDR2 are LGHDT and YNNKEL (reference sequence). Trimming left V 4 bases short and J 7 bases short, with 11 bases between. The CDR3 contains 13 residues.

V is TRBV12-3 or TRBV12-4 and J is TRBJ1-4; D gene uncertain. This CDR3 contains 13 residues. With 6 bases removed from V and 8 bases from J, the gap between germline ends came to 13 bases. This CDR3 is CASSPPSEEKLFF. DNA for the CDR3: TGTGCCAGCAGCCCACCCTCTGAGGAAAAACTGTTTTTT.

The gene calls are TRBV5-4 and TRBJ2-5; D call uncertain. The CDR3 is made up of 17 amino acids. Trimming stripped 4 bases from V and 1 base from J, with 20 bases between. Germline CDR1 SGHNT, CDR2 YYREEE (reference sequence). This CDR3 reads CASSVFQLAASQETQYF. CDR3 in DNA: TGTGCCAGCAGCGTCTTTCAACTCGCGGCCTCCCAAGAGACCCAGTACTTC.

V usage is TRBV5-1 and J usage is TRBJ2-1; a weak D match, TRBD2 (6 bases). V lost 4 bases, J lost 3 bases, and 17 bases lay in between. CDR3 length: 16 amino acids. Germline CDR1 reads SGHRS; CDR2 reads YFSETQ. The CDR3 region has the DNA TGCGCCAGCAGCCCCTACTGGGGCGGGGACTACAATGAGCAGTTCTTC. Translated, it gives CASSPYWGGDYNEQFF.

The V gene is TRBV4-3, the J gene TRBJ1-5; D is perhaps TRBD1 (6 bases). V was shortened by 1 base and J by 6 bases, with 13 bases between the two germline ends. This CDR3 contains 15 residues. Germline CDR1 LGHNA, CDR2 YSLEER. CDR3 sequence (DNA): TGCGCCAGCAGCCAAGGAATAGGGGGGGCTCAGCCCCAGCATTTT. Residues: CASSQGIGGAQPQHF.

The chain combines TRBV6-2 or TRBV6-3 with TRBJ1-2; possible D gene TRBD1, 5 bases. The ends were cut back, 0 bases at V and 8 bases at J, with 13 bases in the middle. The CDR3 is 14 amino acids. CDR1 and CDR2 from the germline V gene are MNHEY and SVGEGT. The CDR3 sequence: CASSYSGATYGYTF. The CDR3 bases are TGTGCCAGCAGTTACTCAGGGGCCACCTACGGCTACACCTTC.

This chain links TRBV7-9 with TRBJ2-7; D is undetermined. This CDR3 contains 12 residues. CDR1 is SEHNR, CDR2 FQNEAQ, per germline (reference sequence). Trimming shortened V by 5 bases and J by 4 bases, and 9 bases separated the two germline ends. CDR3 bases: TGTGCCAGCAGCCAAAACGGTTACGAGCAGTACTTC. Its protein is CASSQNGYEQYF. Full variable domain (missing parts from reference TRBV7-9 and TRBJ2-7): DTGVSQNPRHKITKRGQNVTFRCDPISEHNRLYWYRQTLGQGPEFLTYFQNEAQLEKSRLLSDRFSAERPKGSFSTLEIQRTEQGDSAMYLCASSQNGYEQYFGPGTRLTVT.

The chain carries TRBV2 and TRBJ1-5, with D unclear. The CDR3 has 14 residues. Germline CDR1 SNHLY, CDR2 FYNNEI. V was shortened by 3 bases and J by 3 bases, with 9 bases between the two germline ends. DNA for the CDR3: TGTGCCAGCAGTGAGGGTACAGCCAATCAGCCCCAGCATTTT. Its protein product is CASSEGTANQPQHF.

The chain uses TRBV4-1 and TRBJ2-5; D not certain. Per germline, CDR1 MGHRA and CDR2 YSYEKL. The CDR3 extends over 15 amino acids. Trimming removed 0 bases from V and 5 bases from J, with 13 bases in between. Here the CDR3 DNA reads TGCGCCAGCAGCCAAGAACCTAGTAGGCCGGAGACCCAGTACTTC. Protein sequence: CASSQEPSRPETQYF.

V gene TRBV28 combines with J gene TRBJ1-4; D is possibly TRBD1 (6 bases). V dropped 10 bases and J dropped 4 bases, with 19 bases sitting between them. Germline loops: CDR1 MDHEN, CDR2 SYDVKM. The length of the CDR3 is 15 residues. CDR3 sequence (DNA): TGTGCCACCCAGCAAACAGGGAACCTTAATGAAAAACTGTTTTTT. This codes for CATQQTGNLNEKLFF.